This T cell receptor beta chain emerged from a study of T cells after yellow fever vaccination (dated by TCRdb to about 2019). For context, the study as a whole: Libraries from fractions with low cell numbers were prepared with the SMART-Seq v4 Ultra Low Input RNA kit. To track T-cell clones before and after primary and booster YFV17D yellow fever vaccination, bulk TCR alpha and beta repertoires were sequenced longitudinally. Two healthy male donors, one aged 18 to 30 and one aged 30 to 40 years, made up the cohort. Blood was collected at multiple timepoints before and after primary and secondary immunization, and bulk PBMC replicates and cell subsets were isolated.

TCR cDNA was made using 5'RACE template switching, a step that added a universal primer site and unique molecular identifiers. Priming of cDNA synthesis was performed from both the TCR alpha and TCR beta constant segments. Library amplification involved two PCR steps, and the second step added sample barcodes and sequencing adapters. Libraries were sequenced on Illumina HiSeq 2500 (2x100 bp) or NovaSeq (2x150 bp). Per the source publication's procedure: Reads were demultiplexed and collapsed into UMI consensus sequences with MIGEC, and V(D)J alignment was performed with MiXCR. Clonotypes responding to the vaccine were identified with edgeR on replicate PBMC samples, with the criteria of FDR below 0.01 and a log2 fold change above 5 up to day 15. CD4 or CD8 identity was assigned to each bulk clonotype according to whether the clonotype was present at higher abundance in the sequenced CD4 repertoire or the sequenced CD8 repertoire. TCRdb itself trimmed the public reads at Q25 with fastp, ran MiXCR and retained productive beta chains. Entries that share a CDR3 protein sequence are merged under the most common genes and DNA. Clone size and V and J calls follow TCRdb, not the original study. Within this sample are fewer than 450,000 distinct CDR3 sequences, with roughly 8.6% of them counted one time only. The ten largest clones capture roughly 15% of the sample.

This clonotype showed up just a few times. Its antigen is still unknown. The record has no base qualities; no much larger clone is one base away. The sample's treatment or condition, from its label and the paper: live attenuated yellow fever vaccine strain. At each blood-draw timepoint, two biological replicates of bulk PBMCs were collected. PBMCs were isolated from peripheral blood using a standard Ficoll-Paque protocol. TriZol was used to extract RNA from bulk PBMCs, from CD4 and CD8 fractions, and from dextramer-positive and dextramer-negative fractions. The CDR3 holds 16 amino acids from the cysteine to the phenylalanine. The retained sequence is limited to the CDR3, 48 bases, with the frame set at the first base. V ends up 0 bases short and J 2 bases short, with an unmatched junction base count of 4. CDR1 and CDR2 (SGHTA, FQGTGA) derive from the germline V gene. The paper as a whole reports these results and caveats: A small fraction of clonotypes showed up in both the CD4 and CD8 compartments, probably as a result of convergent recombination. The secondary T-cell response was weaker than the primary response but faster, peaking on day 5 instead of day 15. Computational filtering was required because FACS-sorted repertoires could contain abundant contaminating clonotypes from the bulk population. Most clones expanded after primary vaccination were re-detected after the booster (just under 97% of CD4 and roughly 85% of CD8), suggesting broad memory maintenance. Because the study included only a couple of donors, the extent to which the findings can be generalized is limited.

The receptor comes from a man between 18 and 35 years old who received the YFV17D yellow fever vaccine. This receptor chain uses TRBV7-3 and TRBJ2-7; TRBD1 lines up with 10 middle nucleotides. Specimen: PBMCs, collected approximately 47 days after the first yellow fever vaccination. The DNA is TGTGCCAGCAGCTTAACGGGGACAGGGGAGCCCTACGAGCAGTACTTC. This translates into CASSLTGTGEPYEQYF.